There are many counts of the clone carrying this T cell receptor beta chain. Germline values: CDR1 SGHVS, CDR2 FQNEAQ. The V end lost 5 bases, the J end lost 0 bases, and 13 bases lay between the germline ends. The CDR3 loop spans 15 amino acids. TCRdb reprocessed the 5' RACE reads via MiXCR and lists one record per CDR3 protein. The table includes approximately 500,000 distinct CDR3 sequences, around 15% detected once. These data belong to a study of identical twins. Another study also made use of these data, one on yellow fever vaccine responses in identical twins. As reported in that work: Each twin's T cell response to the vaccine was reported to look partly convergent and partly personalized.

The sequence came from a woman between 18 and 30 years old in good health. The source material was CD4+ T cells sorted from blood. V usage is TRBV7-8 and J usage is TRBJ2-5; TRBD2 is a possible D gene (5 bases). This CDR3 reads CASSRGRADQETQYF. CDR3 bases: TGTGCCAGCAGCCGCGGGCGAGCGGACCAAGAGACCCAGTACTTC.